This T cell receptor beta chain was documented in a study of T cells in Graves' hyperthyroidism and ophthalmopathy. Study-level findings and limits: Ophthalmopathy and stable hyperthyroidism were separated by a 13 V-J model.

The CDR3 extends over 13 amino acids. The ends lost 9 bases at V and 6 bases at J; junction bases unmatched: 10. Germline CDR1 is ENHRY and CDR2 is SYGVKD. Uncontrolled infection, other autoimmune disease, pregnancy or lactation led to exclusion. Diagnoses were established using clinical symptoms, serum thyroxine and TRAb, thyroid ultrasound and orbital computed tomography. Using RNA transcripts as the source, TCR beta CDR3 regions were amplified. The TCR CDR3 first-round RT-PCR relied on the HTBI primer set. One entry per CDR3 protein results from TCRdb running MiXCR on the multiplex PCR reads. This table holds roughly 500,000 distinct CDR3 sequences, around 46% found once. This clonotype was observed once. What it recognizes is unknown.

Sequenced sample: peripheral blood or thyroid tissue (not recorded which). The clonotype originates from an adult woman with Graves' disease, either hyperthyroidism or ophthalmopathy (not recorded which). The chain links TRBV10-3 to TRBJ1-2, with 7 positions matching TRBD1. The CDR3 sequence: CAIANRGLDGYTF. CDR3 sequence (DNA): TGTGCCATTGCCAACAGGGGACTTGATGGCTACACCTTC.